The following is a T cell receptor (beta chain) sequence with its context. Across roughly 25 US areas, participants ranged in age from about 18 to 100 years. Participants had their cohort set by participant-reported clinical history. Recovered status in Cohort 3 required two negative PCRs, clearance, or symptom resolution. This entry belongs to a study of blood T cell repertoires in COVID-19. The method was immunoSEQ multiplex PCR; TCRdb's version includes in-frame clones alone and lacks a portion of them. The table includes under 300,000 clones, 88% detected once. V was clipped by 1 base and J by 4 bases; unmatched bases: 6. CDR1 is SGHNT and CDR2 is YYREEE in the germline V gene (reference sequence). There are 15 residues in the CDR3.

Sequences were obtained from PBMCs or T cells enriched from blood (not recorded which). The chain uses TRBV5-4 and TRBJ2-7, with 9 bases lining up with TRBD1. The TCR comes from a woman aged 50 to 60 who had recovered from COVID-19. The CDR3 DNA is TGTGCCAGCAGCTTGATGGGACAGGGATCGTACGAGCAGTACTTC. Amino acids: CASSLMGQGSYEQYF. Variable domain in full (rest from reference TRBV5-4 and TRBJ2-7): ETGVTQSPTHLIKTRGQQVTLRCSSQSGHNTVSWYQQALGQGPQFIFQYYREEENGRGNFPPRFSGLQFPNYSSELNVNALELDDSALYLCASSLMGQGSYEQYFGPGTRLTVT.